This T cell receptor (beta chain) was identified during a study of blood T cell repertoires in COVID-19 (dated by TCRdb to 2018 to 2021). Concerning the study at large: Samples from collaborators originated in the United States, Italy and Spain and spanned both the acute and convalescent phases of COVID-19. The material from the prospective study consisted of cDNA or gDNA derived from T cells, B-cell-depleted T cells, or PBMCs. Subjects who had been exposed to COVID-19, were actively infected with it, or had recovered from it provided the deeply sampled blood TCRbeta repertoires that made up the dataset. The repertoires were released in a freely available public database meant as a resource for research on the immune response to SARS-CoV-2. The samples were drawn from the first 160 participants of the ongoing ImmuneRACE study and from over 950 subjects provided by 6 global collaborators. A de-identified subject ID, COVID-19 status, age in years and sex were almost always included in the sample metadata. HLA class I and class II types, where available, came from metadata supplied by the sample provider rather than from assay-based typing.

According to the germline V gene, CDR1 reads MDHEN and CDR2 reads SYDVKM. The CDR3 holds 14 amino acids from the cysteine to the phenylalanine. Only CDR3 DNA is held: 42 bases, read in frame from base 1. Trimming removed 2 bases from V and 4 bases from J, leaving 11 bases between the germline ends. Samples from volunteer blood donors who had recovered from COVID-19 were contributed by a second Seattle source. Each collaborating institution followed its own protocols to collect whole blood in K2EDTA tubes. For TCRbeta analysis, collaborators shipped samples in one of three forms: frozen whole blood, isolated PBMCs, or DNA extracted from either of those sample types. Points on this clone: Its antigen remains undetermined. Base qualities are not recorded, but no much larger clone differs from it by a single base.

The immunoSEQ Assay, a bias-controlled multiplex PCR, was used to amplify TCRbeta CDR3 regions from genomic DNA. Under the source paper's analysis protocol: Within the assay, amplification of reference gene primers was used to estimate how many nucleated cells each sample contained. Sequence reads were collapsed and filtered to measure the absolute abundance of every unique TCRbeta CDR3 rearrangement. For each sample, productive Simpson clonality was calculated as the square root of Simpson's diversity index over productive rearrangements. The table was pulled from immuneACCESS by TCRdb, which kept in-frame rearrangements only. Such tables lose some clones; where checked, under half of the loss comes from unresolved V genes, and the rest has no known cause. The V and J calls and clone size are taken from that table; D and trimming were inferred from the DNA. Within this sample are approximately 240,000 clones, with about 85% of them counted one time only. Together, the top ten hold approximately 12% of the sample.

Study-wide findings and limitations: Clinical and demographic metadata were provided uncurated, with the amount varying by source and participant.

The sample comprised peripheral blood. This chain joins TRBV28 to TRBJ2-5; the D gene is possibly TRBD1, with 5 bases matching. This TCR came from a woman between 18 and 29 years old who had recovered from COVID-19. The CDR3 region: CASSLPGQLETQYF. The bases are TGTGCCAGCAGTTTACCCGGACAACTAGAGACCCAGTACTTC.